This is a list of T cell receptor beta chains from one sample in a study of T-cell memory formation after mild COVID-19. TCRdb passed the 5' RACE reads through MiXCR, listing each CDR3 protein once. Among 350,000 or so distinct CDR3 sequences, 10% to 15% were seen once, and the ten largest hold over 20%. Sequencing input: PBMCs or a T cell subset sorted from them (not recorded which). The origin of the receptors is a man aged 18 to 35 who had mild COVID-19 (a few samples of this study predate the infection). Cell type and time point are not known. Each CDR3 is given with its conserved first and last residue. The order of the fields is CDR3 length, V gene, J gene, D gene, clone size, CDR3 protein, CDR3 DNA. The D gene is left open where the match is weak. Rows give clone size only sometimes, using once, few, many, or a class for an expanded clone.

14	TRBV29-1	TRBJ2-3	-	few	CSVRDGPYPDTQYF	TGCAGCGTCCGGGACGGGCCCTACCCAGATACGCAGTATTTT
14	TRBV14	TRBJ1-1	-	many	CASSQGGRSAKAFF	TGTGCCAGCAGCCAAGGAGGTAGAAGCGCGAAAGCTTTCTTT
13	TRBV7-2	TRBJ2-7	-	few	CASSPSRGYEQYF	TGTGCCAGCAGCCCGAGCCGGGGCTACGAGCAGTACTTC
14	TRBV2	TRBJ1-5	-	-	CASSEDLQYQPQHF	TGTGCCAGCAGTGAGGATCTTCAGTATCAGCCCCAGCATTTT
14	TRBV7-2	TRBJ1-2	-	-	CASRFASQSYGYTF	TGTGCCAGCAGGTTCGCATCCCAGTCCTATGGCTACACCTTC
16	TRBV5-1	TRBJ1-4	TRBD1	few	CASSLVPGQVNEKLFF	TGCGCCAGCAGCTTGGTACCGGGACAGGTTAATGAAAAACTGTTTTTT
14	TRBV5-1	TRBJ1-1	-	-	CASSPGATNTEAFF	TGCGCCAGCAGTCCCGGGGCCACGAACACTGAAGCTTTCTTT
14	TRBV9	TRBJ2-1	-	-	CASTPAGIYNEQFF	TGTGCCAGCACCCCGGCGGGGATCTACAATGAGCAGTTCTTC
12	TRBV5-1	TRBJ2-7	-	few	CASSASSYEQYF	TGCGCCAGCAGCGCTAGCTCCTACGAGCAGTACTTC
14	TRBV10-3	TRBJ2-3	-	many	CATAALAQADTQYF	TGTGCCACCGCAGCTCTAGCTCAGGCAGATACGCAGTATTTT
13	TRBV7-9	TRBJ2-3	TRBD2	many	CASSPRRGDTQYF	TGTGCCAGCAGCCCGAGGCGGGGGGATACGCAGTATTTT
17	TRBV4-2	TRBJ1-4	TRBD1	-	CASSQGGRRQGAGKLFF	TGTGCCAGCAGCCAAGGCGGCAGGAGACAGGGTGCGGGAAAACTGTTTTTT
15	TRBV7-9	TRBJ1-1	-	few	CASSPSGGRRTEAFF	TGTGCCAGCAGTCCTTCCGGGGGGCGAAGGACTGAAGCTTTCTTT
15	TRBV6-5	TRBJ2-1	-	many	CASSYGTGPWNEQFF	TGTGCCAGCAGTTACGGTACAGGGCCCTGGAATGAGCAGTTCTTC
16	TRBV5-1	TRBJ2-1	TRBD2	-	CASSLALGLAINEQFF	TGCGCCAGCAGCTTGGCCCTGGGACTAGCAATAAATGAGCAGTTCTTC
13	TRBV20-1	TRBJ2-2	-	few	CSAPIEFTGELFF	TGCAGTGCTCCGATAGAGTTCACCGGGGAGCTGTTTTTT
15	TRBV7-9	TRBJ2-1	TRBD2	-	CASSRTSTYTSEQFF	TGTGCCAGCAGCCGGACTAGCACCTATACATCCGAGCAGTTCTTC
14	TRBV12-3/TRBV12-4	TRBJ1-1	TRBD1	many	CASSSGQGITEAFF	TGTGCCAGCAGTTCCGGACAGGGTATCACTGAAGCTTTCTTT
17	TRBV4-2	TRBJ2-2	TRBD1	-	CASSQETDRVYTGELFF	TGTGCCAGCAGCCAAGAGACAGACAGGGTGTACACCGGGGAGCTGTTTTTT
15	TRBV12-3/TRBV12-4	TRBJ2-3	TRBD2	few	CASVPGGPYTDTQYF	TGTGCCAGCGTCCCGGGGGGACCATACACAGATACGCAGTATTTT
14	TRBV6-5	TRBJ1-2	TRBD1	-	CASRDQGARGGYTF	TGTGCCAGCAGAGACCAGGGGGCTAGAGGTGGCTACACCTTC
15	TRBV6-5	TRBJ2-7	-	-	CASRGGENRHYEQYF	TGTGCCAGCAGAGGGGGGGAAAACCGGCATTACGAGCAGTACTTC